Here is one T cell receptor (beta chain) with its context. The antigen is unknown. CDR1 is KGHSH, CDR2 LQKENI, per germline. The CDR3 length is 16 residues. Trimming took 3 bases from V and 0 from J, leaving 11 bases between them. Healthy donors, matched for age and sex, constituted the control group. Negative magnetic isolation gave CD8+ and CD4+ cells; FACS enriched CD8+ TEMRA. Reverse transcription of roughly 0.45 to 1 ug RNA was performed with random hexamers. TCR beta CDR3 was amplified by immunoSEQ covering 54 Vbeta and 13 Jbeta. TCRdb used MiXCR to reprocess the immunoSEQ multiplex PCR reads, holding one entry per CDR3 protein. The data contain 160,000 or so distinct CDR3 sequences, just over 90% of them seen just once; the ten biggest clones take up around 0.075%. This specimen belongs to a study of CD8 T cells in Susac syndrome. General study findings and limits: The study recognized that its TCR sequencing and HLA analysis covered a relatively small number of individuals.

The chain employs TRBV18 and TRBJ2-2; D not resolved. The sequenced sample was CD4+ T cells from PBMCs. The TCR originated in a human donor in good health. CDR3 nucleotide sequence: TGTGCCAGCTCACCGGTGCAGCAACCGAACACCGGGGAGCTGTTTTTT. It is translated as CASSPVQQPNTGELFF. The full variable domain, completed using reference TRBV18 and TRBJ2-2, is NAGVMQNPRHLVRRRGQEARLRCSPMKGHSHVYWYRQLPEEGLKFMVYLQKENIIDESGMPKERFSAEFPKEGPSILRIQQVVRGDSAAYFCASSPVQQPNTGELFFGEGSRLTVL.